Given below is one T cell receptor (beta chain) in context. Time point denoted: patch test 1, 2 weeks after DPC sensitization. Indicated treatment: therapeutic diphenylcyclopropenone sensitization with weekly scalp DPC. CDR3 length: 15 amino acids. V lost 5 bases and J lost 1; bases outside the gene matches: 9. The germline CDR1 and CDR2 sequences are SGHRS and YFSETQ. TCRdb reanalysed the RACE reads using MiXCR and keeps one entry per CDR3 protein. The sample has approximately 340,000 distinct CDR3 sequences; about 7% are singletons. This sample was taken from a study of human T cells and chemical hapten exposure.

This rearrangement joins TRBV5-1 to TRBJ2-7, with 7 nucleotides matching TRBD1. The TCR was taken from a woman aged 18-30 years with alopecia areata. Some clones in this sample may be carry-over from other donors' samples. This sample comprised whole blood, obtained in connection with sensitization to the hapten diphenylcyclopropenone (DPC). In nucleotides, the CDR3 is TGCGCCAGCAGTCCCCGACAGGGAACATCCTACGAGCAGTACTTC. This codes for CASSPRQGTSYEQYF.